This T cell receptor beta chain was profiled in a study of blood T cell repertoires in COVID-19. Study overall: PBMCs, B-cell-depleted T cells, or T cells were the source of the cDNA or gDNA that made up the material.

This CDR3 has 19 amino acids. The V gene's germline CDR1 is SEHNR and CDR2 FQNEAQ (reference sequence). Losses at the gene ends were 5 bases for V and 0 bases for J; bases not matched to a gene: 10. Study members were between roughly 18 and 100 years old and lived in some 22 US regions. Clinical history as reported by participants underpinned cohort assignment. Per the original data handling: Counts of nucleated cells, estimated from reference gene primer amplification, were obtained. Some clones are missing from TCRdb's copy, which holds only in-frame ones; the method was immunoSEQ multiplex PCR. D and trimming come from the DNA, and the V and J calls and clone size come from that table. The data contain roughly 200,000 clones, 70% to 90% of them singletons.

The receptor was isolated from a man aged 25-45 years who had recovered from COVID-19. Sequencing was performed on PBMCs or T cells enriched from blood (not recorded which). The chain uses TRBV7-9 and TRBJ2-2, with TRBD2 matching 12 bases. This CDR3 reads CASSQRLAGGPSNTGELFF. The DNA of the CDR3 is TGTGCCAGCAGCCAAAGGCTAGCGGGGGGGCCCTCGAACACCGGGGAGCTGTTTTTT.